The 21 T cell receptor beta chains presented below share a single source sample, sequenced in a study of control samples from healthy donors and cancer patients. Here immunoSEQ multiplex PCR was the method, and the copy in TCRdb shows in-frame clones only, minus some. The table records under 150,000 clones, about 88% of them present only once. Material for sequencing was blood. The receptors were sampled from a woman aged 30 to 39 in good health.

The CDR3: CASSEGVWKDNTEAFF. As DNA, the CDR3 is TGTGCCAGCAGTGAAGGGGTATGGAAGGATAACACTGAAGCTTTCTTT. V usage is TRBV6-1 and J usage is TRBJ1-1; the D is unclear. CDR1 MNHNS and CDR2 SASEGT come from the germline V gene. The V and J ends lost 1 base and 2 bases respectively, with 14 bases between them. The CDR3 is made up of 16 amino acids.

J is TRBJ1-2 and V is TRBV30; D is uncertain. V shed 5 bases and J shed 13 bases, with 17 bases lying between them. This CDR3 contains 11 residues. Germline V gene sequence: CDR1 GTSNPN, CDR2 SVGIG (reference sequence). CDR3 sequence reads: CAWGPPVWGTF. CDR3 DNA sequence: TGTGCCTGGGGGCCCCCTGTGTGGGGCACCTTC.

The V gene is TRBV5-1, the J gene TRBJ2-7; the match to TRBD2 covers 11 bases. The trim removed 0 bases at V and 2 bases at J, leaving 4 bases unmatched. Germline V gives CDR1 SGHRS, CDR2 YFSETQ. This CDR3 comprises 16 residues. CDR3 sequence reads: CASSLDLAGGPYEQYF. Here the CDR3 DNA reads TGCGCCAGCAGCTTGGACCTAGCGGGAGGCCCCTACGAGCAGTACTTC.

With regard to this clone: This specimen includes other DNA sequences encoding the same CDR3. The chain recombines TRBV29-1 with TRBJ1-2; TRBD1 aligns across 7 bases. Unmatched junction bases numbered 7, after V lost 1 base and J lost 5 bases. Germline assignment: CDR1 SQVTM and CDR2 ANQGSEA. The length of the CDR3 is 14 residues. The CDR3 spells CSVEGGTEIYGYTF. The CDR3 DNA sequence: TGCAGCGTTGAAGGAGGGACAGAAATTTATGGCTACACCTTC.

J is TRBJ2-1 and V is TRBV7-8; 10 bases agree with TRBD2. Germline CDR1 SGHVS, CDR2 FQNEAQ. This CDR3 has 16 residues. The trim removed 1 base at V and 6 bases at J, leaving 6 bases unmatched. CDR3 sequence (DNA): TGTGCCAGCAGCTTAGTTCGGCTAGCGGGAGTCAATGAGCAGTTCTTC. Translated, it gives CASSLVRLAGVNEQFF.

The chain employs TRBV5-1 and TRBJ1-6; tentative D call: TRBD1 (6 bases). The CDR3 loop spans 15 amino acids. V was shortened by 5 bases and J by 7 bases, with 16 bases between the two germline ends. Germline-derived CDR1 and CDR2 are SGHRS and YFSETQ. This CDR3 is CASSKGDKANSPLHF. Written as DNA, the CDR3 is TGCGCCAGCAGTAAGGGGGACAAGGCCAATTCACCCCTCCACTTT.

The chain recombines TRBV5-1 with TRBJ1-1; D gene uncertain. Deletions cut 4 bases from V and 5 bases from J, with 12 bases between. This CDR3 has 13 residues. Germline CDR1 reads SGHRS; CDR2 reads YFSETQ. The CDR3 sequence is CASSVTTGTEAFF. CDR3 coding DNA: TGCGCCAGCAGCGTTACCACGGGAACTGAAGCTTTCTTT.

The genes are TRBV5-1 and TRBJ1-1; D is undetermined. The CDR3 is made up of 16 amino acids. The ends were cut back, 4 bases at V and 1 base at J, with 17 bases in the middle. Germline-derived CDR1 and CDR2 are SGHRS and YFSETQ. The CDR3 region is CASSRTVMGSNTEAFF. The CDR3 nucleotides read TGCGCCAGCAGCCGGACGGTGATGGGTTCGAACACTGAAGCTTTCTTT.

The table lists this clone with a count of one. The chain employs TRBV18 and TRBJ1-1, with 9 positions matching TRBD1. This CDR3 is built from 16 residues. Germline V CDR1 and CDR2: KGHSH, LQKENI. The ends lost 1 base at V and 6 bases at J; junction bases unmatched: 9. The CDR3 is CASSPLDRGSTSEAFF. As DNA, the CDR3 is TGTGCCAGCTCACCACTAGACAGGGGGAGCACCTCTGAAGCTTTCTTT.

The V and J genes are TRBV4-1 and TRBJ1-5; D is unclear. CDR3 size: 15 residues. The ends were cut back, 2 bases at V and 1 base at J, with 9 bases in the middle. The germline CDR1 and CDR2 sequences are MGHRA and YSYEKL. The CDR3 reads CASSQTKTSNQPQHF. The CDR3 DNA follows: TGCGCCAGCAGCCAAACCAAGACAAGCAATCAGCCCCAGCATTTT.

The genes are TRBV10-3 and TRBJ1-2; no reliable D call. The germline V and J ends were trimmed by 3 bases and 3 bases, with 2 bases remaining between them. The CDR3 spans 11 residues. The germline gives CDR1 ENHRY, CDR2 SYGVKD. CDR3 loop: CAISDDYGYTF. In DNA, the CDR3 is TGTGCCATCAGTGATGACTATGGCTACACCTTC.

The count of this clone is one. The chain recombines TRBV4-2 with TRBJ2-3; 11 bases map to TRBD2. The germline V gene has CDR1 LGHNA and CDR2 YNFKEQ. The junction had 4 bases not matched to a gene; V was cut back by 1 base and J by 4 bases. The CDR3 has 16 amino acids. For the CDR3, the DNA is TGTGCCAGCAGCCAAGTAGCGGGAGGGCCTCCAGATACGCAGTATTTT. The encoded protein is CASSQVAGGPPDTQYF.

In its sample, this clone was seen once. J is TRBJ1-6 and V is TRBV6-2 or TRBV6-3, with D perhaps TRBD1 (6 bases). Deletions cut 0 bases from V and 10 bases from J, with 13 bases between. Germline assignment: CDR1 MNHEY and CDR2 SVGEGT. The CDR3 is 15 amino acids. The CDR3 sequence: CASSYSVKGESPLHF. The DNA for the CDR3 is TGTGCCAGCAGTTACTCGGTGAAGGGGGAGTCACCCCTCCACTTT.

This clone was detected only once. The chain has TRBV10-3 and TRBJ2-7; D tentatively reads TRBD1 or TRBD2 (5 bases each). CDR3 length equals 14 residues. V gave up 7 bases and J gave up 0 bases, with 13 bases separating them. CDR1 is ENHRY and CDR2 is SYGVKD in the germline V gene. CDR3 residues: CAITGTELSYEQYF. CDR3 nucleotide sequence: TGTGCCATCACCGGGACCGAGCTCTCCTACGAGCAGTACTTC.

The rearrangement joins TRBV2 to TRBJ2-1; perhaps TRBD2 as D (6 bases). The CDR3 contains 14 residues. Trimming removed 5 bases from V and 10 bases from J, with 18 bases in between. Germline assignment: CDR1 SNHLY and CDR2 FYNNEI. The CDR3 is CASSYRDWVREQFF. CDR3 nucleotide sequence: TGTGCCAGCAGTTACCGGGACTGGGTTCGAGAGCAGTTCTTC.

This chain uses TRBV28 with TRBJ2-5, with 9 positions matching TRBD2. This CDR3 region has 17 residues. V was pared by 4 bases and J by 5 bases, with 14 bases of the junction left unmatched. Germline CDR1 MDHEN, CDR2 SYDVKM. CDR3 amino acids: CASSSFAGGPVRETQYF. CDR3 DNA: TGTGCCAGCAGTTCTTTCGCGGGAGGGCCCGTTAGGGAGACCCAGTACTTC. The full variable domain, its missing parts supplied by reference TRBV28 and TRBJ2-5, is DVKVTQSSRYLVKRTGEKVFLECVQDMDHENMFWYRQDPGLGLRLIYFSYDVKMKEKGDIPEGYSVSREKKERFSLILESASTNQTSMYLCASSSFAGGPVRETQYFGPGTRLLVL.

The rearrangement links TRBV7-2 to TRBJ2-7; no reliable D call. Trimming removed 3 bases at V and 3 bases at J, with 12 bases between. The CDR3 consists of 14 residues. Germline V gene data show CDR1 as SGHTA and CDR2 as FQGNSA. Here the CDR3 reads CASSLDFASYEQYF. The DNA of the CDR3 is TGTGCCAGCAGCTTGGATTTTGCTAGCTACGAGCAGTACTTC.

The V gene is TRBV30, the J gene TRBJ2-5, with D hard to call. V lost 4 bases and J lost 2, with 5 bases in between. The CDR3 has 11 residues. CDR1 GTSNPN and CDR2 SVGIG come from the germline V gene (reference sequence). The DNA for the CDR3 is TGTGCCTGGAAGGGACAAGAGACCCAGTACTTC. This encodes CAWKGQETQYF.

V usage is TRBV7-9 and J usage is TRBJ2-3, with 12 nucleotides matching TRBD2. In germline, CDR1 is SEHNR, CDR2 FQNEAQ (reference sequence). The CDR3 is 17 amino acids. The V segment lost 4 bases and the J segment 4 bases; nucleotides outside the gene matches: 9. For the CDR3, the DNA is TGTGCCAGCAGCTCAGGACTAGCGGGGCAAAGGGCAGATACGCAGTATTTT. Residues: CASSSGLAGQRADTQYF.

The chain is built from TRBV5-6 and TRBJ1-1; no reliable D call. Trimming shortened V by 6 bases and J by 3 bases, and 12 bases separated the two germline ends. The CDR3 has 13 amino acids. Germline V gene sequence: CDR1 SGHDT, CDR2 YYEEEE. The CDR3 loop reads CASTLRADTEAFF. The DNA for the CDR3 is TGTGCCAGCACTCTGAGAGCTGACACTGAAGCTTTCTTT.

The rearrangement joins TRBV27 to TRBJ2-3, with D tentatively TRBD1 (5 bases). The CDR3 contains 15 residues. Trimming cost V 1 base and J 6 bases, with 14 bases left between them. Germline V gene sequence: CDR1 MNHEY, CDR2 SMNVEV (reference sequence). This chain's CDR3 is CASSLWGPRVDTQYF. The CDR3 nucleotides read TGTGCCAGCAGTTTATGGGGCCCTAGGGTGGATACGCAGTATTTT.